This T cell receptor (beta chain) comes out of a study of OX40 agonist ivuxolimab in advanced cancers. Overall study findings and caveats: Dosing at 0.1 to 3.0 mg/kg was accompanied by clonal expansion of CD4+ and CD8+ blood T cells by week 6.

Method: immunoSEQ multiplex PCR; TCRdb's copy keeps in-frame clones and lacks some. Here the sample spans around 37,000 clones, 70% to 90% being singletons. Remarks on this clone: Its matching antigen is unknown.

The sample consisted of CD4+ or CD8+ T cells sorted from blood, taken in a trial of the OX40 agonist ivuxolimab. This sequence was found in an adult with an advanced solid tumor such as melanoma, head and neck, liver or kidney cancer.

The chain's CDR3 is CASRGTGQGSTDTQYF. The CDR3 DNA is TGCGCCAGCAGAGGCACGGGACAGGGGAGCACAGATACGCAGTATTTT. The rearrangement joins TRBV4-1 to TRBJ2-3; 10 bases agree with TRBD1. Trimming took 6 bases from V and 0 from J; bases not matched to a gene: 6. Germline V CDR1 and CDR2: MGHRA, YSYEKL. The CDR3 is made up of 16 amino acids.